This TCR beta chain was identified during a study of CD8 T cells in ankylosing spondylitis. Study outcomes and limitations: A TCR beta motif of several highly homologous variants appeared characteristic of ankylosing spondylitis blood.

It was by quantitative 5'-RACE with molecular barcodes that TCR beta libraries were made. TCRdb called the 5' RACE reads again in MiXCR, with one record for every CDR3 protein. The table shows over 60,000 distinct CDR3 sequences, with about 5.7% occurring only once. As for this clonotype: The antigen is unknown.

Unmatched junction bases numbered 3, after V lost 4 bases and J lost 0 bases. CDR1 and CDR2 from the germline V gene are MNHEY and SVGAGI. The CDR3 runs 15 residues. This receptor was taken from a male donor with ankylosing spondylitis or in good health (not recorded which). The gene calls are TRBV6-5 and TRBJ2-7; 10 bases line up with TRBD1. Input material: blood, either unsorted or a sorted T cell fraction (not recorded which). CDR3 coding DNA: TGTGCCAGCAGTTCCGGGACAGGGGACTCCTACGAGCAGTACTTC. This translates into CASSSGTGDSYEQYF.